This TCR beta chain comes out of a study of post-analysis software for immune sequencing data. About this clonotype: The antigen is not known.

V was shortened by 0 bases and J by 8 bases, with 13 bases between the two germline ends. The germline V gene encodes CDR1 MNHEY and CDR2 SVGAGI. The CDR3 totals 15 residues. cDNA libraries for TCR beta contained unique molecular identifiers. MiXCR, run by TCRdb on the PCR reads, gives a single entry per CDR3 protein. The data contain approximately 440,000 distinct CDR3 sequences, roughly 45% of them singletons. Findings of the study overall: Five or six TRBV segments, TRBV5-6, TRBV5-1 and TRBV20-1 among them, were found more frequent in patients than controls.

The sequencing input was blood. The TCR comes from a girl aged 5-17 years with multiple sclerosis. The J gene is TRBJ1-4, the V gene TRBV6-5; tentatively, D is TRBD1 (6 bases). CDR3 DNA: TGTGCCAGCAGTTACTCGGGGGCAGGGAGGGAAAAACTGTTTTTT. This translates into CASSYSGAGREKLFF.